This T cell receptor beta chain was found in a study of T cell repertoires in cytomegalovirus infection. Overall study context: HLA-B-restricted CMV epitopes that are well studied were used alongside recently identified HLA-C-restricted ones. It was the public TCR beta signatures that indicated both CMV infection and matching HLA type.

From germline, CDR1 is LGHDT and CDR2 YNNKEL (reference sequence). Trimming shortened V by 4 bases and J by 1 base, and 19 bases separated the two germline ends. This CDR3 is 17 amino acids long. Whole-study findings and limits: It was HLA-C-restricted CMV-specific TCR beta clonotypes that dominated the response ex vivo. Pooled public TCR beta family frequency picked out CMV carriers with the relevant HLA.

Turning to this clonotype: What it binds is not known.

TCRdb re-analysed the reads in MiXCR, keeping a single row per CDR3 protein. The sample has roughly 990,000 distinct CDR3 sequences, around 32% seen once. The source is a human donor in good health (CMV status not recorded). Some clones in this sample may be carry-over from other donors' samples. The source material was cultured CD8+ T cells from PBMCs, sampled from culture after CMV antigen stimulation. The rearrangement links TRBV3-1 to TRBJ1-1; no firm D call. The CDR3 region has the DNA TGTGCCAGCAGCCCGGTGAGTTACGCGGGTGAGAACACTGAAGCTTTCTTT. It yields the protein CASSPVSYAGENTEAFF.